Reported below is one T cell receptor (beta chain). Its antigen is not known. This record comes from a study of T cell repertoires in cytomegalovirus infection. TCRdb reprocessed the reads with MiXCR, giving one entry per CDR3 protein. The table lists 200,000 or so distinct CDR3 sequences, 38% of them singletons. Findings and caveats of the study: HLA-C-restricted CMV clonotypes gave the most frequent clonotype in two of eight donors.

The TCR comes from a human donor in good health (CMV status not recorded). Some clones in this sample may be carry-over from other donors' samples. The starting material was CD8+ T cells from cultured PBMCs, obtained from culture after CMV antigen stimulation.

CDR3 DNA: TGCAGTGCTAGACCCCGGACAGGCCAATGGGGGGATGAGCAGTTCTTC. Protein product: CSARPRTGQWGDEQFF. The gene calls are TRBV20-1 and TRBJ2-1; tentative D call: TRBD1 (7 bases). The germline CDR1 and CDR2 sequences are DFQATT and SNEGSKA (reference sequence). This CDR3 contains 16 residues. V dropped 2 bases and J dropped 8 bases, with 22 bases sitting between them.